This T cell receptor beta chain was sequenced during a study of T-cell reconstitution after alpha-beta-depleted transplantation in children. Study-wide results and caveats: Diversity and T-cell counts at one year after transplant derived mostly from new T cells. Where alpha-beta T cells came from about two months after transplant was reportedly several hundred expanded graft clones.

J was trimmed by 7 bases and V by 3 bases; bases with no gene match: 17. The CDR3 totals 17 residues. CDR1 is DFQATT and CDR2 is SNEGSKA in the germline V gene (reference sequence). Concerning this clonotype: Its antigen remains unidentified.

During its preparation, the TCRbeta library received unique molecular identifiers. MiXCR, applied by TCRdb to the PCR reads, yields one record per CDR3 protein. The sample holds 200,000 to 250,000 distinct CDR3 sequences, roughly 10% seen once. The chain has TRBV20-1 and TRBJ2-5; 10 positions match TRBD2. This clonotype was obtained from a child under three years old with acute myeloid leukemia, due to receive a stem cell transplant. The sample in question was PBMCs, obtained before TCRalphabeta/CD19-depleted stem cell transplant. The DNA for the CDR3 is TGCAGTGCTAGGGAGGGGTCCATGTTAGCGGGGGGAATGACCCAGTACTTC. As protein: CSAREGSMLAGGMTQYF.